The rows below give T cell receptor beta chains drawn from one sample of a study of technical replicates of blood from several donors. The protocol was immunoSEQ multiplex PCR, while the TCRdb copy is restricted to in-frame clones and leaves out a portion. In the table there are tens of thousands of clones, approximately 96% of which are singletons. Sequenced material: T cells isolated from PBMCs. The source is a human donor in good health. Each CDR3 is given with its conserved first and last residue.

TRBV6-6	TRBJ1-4	CASSYSSGGVGEKLFF
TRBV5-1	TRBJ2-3	CASSMPGGRTDTQYF
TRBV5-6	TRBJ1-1	CASSLRGGNWNTEAFF
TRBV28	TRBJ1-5	CASSLLSGGLGNQPQHF
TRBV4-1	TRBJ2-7	CASSEPGTEYEQYF
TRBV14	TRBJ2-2	CASSVVAGDITGELFF
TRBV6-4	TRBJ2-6	CASSDSARGTGRANVLTF
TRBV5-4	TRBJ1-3	CASSLDRDRGHIYF
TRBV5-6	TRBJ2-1	CASSLTSVTYNEQFF
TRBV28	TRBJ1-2	CASSLDTGGVSDGYTF
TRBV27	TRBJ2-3	CASSSPGTGTYTDTQYF
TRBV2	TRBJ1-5	CASSGGQSRNQPQHF
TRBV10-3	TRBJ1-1	CAISRQGEFTEAFF
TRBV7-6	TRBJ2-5	CASSFPGIADQETQYF
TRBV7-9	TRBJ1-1	CASSIYRARTLEAFF
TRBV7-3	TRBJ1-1	CASSLVGGENTEAFF
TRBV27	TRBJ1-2	CASSFRGANYGYTF
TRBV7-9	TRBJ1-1	CASSLATGSATEAFF
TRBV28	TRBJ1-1	CASNRNTEAFF
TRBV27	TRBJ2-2	CASRPGQANTGELFF
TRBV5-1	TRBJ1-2	CASSLGPGQGASNYGYTF
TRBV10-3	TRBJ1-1	CAISDGNTEAFF
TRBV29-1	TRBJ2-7	CSVVRSFNSGNIYEQYF
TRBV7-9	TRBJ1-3	CASSQIRADFSGNTIYF
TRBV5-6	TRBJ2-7	CASSLGRLAGLYEQYF
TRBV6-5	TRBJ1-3	CASSYLDRPGNTIYF
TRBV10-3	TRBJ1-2	CAICEDPGSGGYTF
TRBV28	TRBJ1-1	CASSLLGTGGVNTEAFF
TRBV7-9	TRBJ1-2	CVSREMRLGTGLNYGYTF
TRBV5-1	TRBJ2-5	CASRRQGALETQYF
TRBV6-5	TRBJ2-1	CASSYEASGAYNEQFF
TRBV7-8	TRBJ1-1	CASSLGPFGMNTEAFF
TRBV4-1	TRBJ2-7	CASSQDRLAGANEQYF
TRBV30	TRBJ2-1	CAWNTHLGGVKYNEQFF
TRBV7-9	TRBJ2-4	CASSLELRSGKNIQYF
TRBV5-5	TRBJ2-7	CASSLLGLSYEQYF
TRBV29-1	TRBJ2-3	CSGTSDTDTQYF
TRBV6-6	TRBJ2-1	CASSYSITGGWNEQFF
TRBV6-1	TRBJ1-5	CASSGGQGAGQPQHF
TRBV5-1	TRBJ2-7	CASSPVGVISYEQYF
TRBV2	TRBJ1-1	CASTGGDTEAFF